Presented here are 8 T cell receptor beta chains from one specimen sequenced in a study of regulatory T cells in long-lasting Graves disease. TCR beta libraries were built with iRepertoire HTBI primers and Arm-PCR of CDR3 regions. TCRdb re-analysed the multiplex PCR reads in MiXCR, keeping a single row per CDR3 protein. The sample lists 550,000 to 650,000 distinct CDR3 sequences; about 16% were seen once. Time point described: newly diagnosed GD, antithyroid drugs for less than 3 months. The TCR library was made from RNA that had been extracted from PBMCs in TRIzol. The same data also contributed to another study, on T cells in Graves' hyperthyroidism and ophthalmopathy.

Sample: peripheral blood mononuclear cells (PBMCs), taken at new diagnosis, from a patient treated with antithyroid drugs. These receptors all stem from a man aged 18 to 29 with Graves disease.

This clonotype was counted a few times. The chain joins TRBV7-6 to TRBJ2-1; 10 bases align to TRBD1. With 4 bases clipped from V and 5 bases from J, the junction kept 14 bases outside the gene matches. The CDR3 has 18 residues. CDR1 is SGHVS, CDR2 FNYEAQ, per germline. The CDR3 DNA reads TGTGCCAGCAGCTCGGTCCCGGGACAGGGGAACCCCCACAATGAGCAGTTCTTC. The encoded protein is CASSSVPGQGNPHNEQFF. Looking up the rest from reference TRBV7-6 and TRBJ2-1 gives the full variable domain: GAGVSQSPRYKVTKRGQDVALRCDPISGHVSLYWYRQALGQGPEFLTYFNYEAQQDKSGLPNDRFSAERPEGSISTLTIQRTEQRDSAMYRCASSSVPGQGNPHNEQFFGPGTRLTVL.

The V gene is TRBV18, the J gene TRBJ1-6, with 9 bases that match TRBD1. V was clipped by 3 bases and J by 8 bases; unmatched bases: 5. The CDR3 is 15 amino acids. Germline loops: CDR1 KGHSH, CDR2 LQKENI. The CDR3 region has the DNA TGTGCCAGCTCACCGTACCGGGACAGGGATTCACCCCTCCACTTT. It yields the protein CASSPYRDRDSPLHF.

The rearrangement uses TRBV7-3 and TRBJ1-4, with TRBD1 matching over 7 bases. Per germline, CDR1 SGHTA and CDR2 FQGTGA. The V gene end was trimmed by 5 bases and the J gene end by 8 bases; junction bases not matched to a gene: 5. The CDR3 length is 13 residues. The CDR3 DNA is TGTGCCAGCAGCCCCCGGACAGGAGAAAAACTGTTTTTT. Translating it yields CASSPRTGEKLFF.

CDR3 residues: CASSRAAVHAAQHF. As DNA, the CDR3 is TGTGCCAGTAGTAGGGCAGCCGTACATGCAGCCCAGCATTTT. The chain combines TRBV19 with TRBJ1-5; D is undetermined. V was pared by 4 bases and J by 11 bases, with 18 bases between. Germline loops: CDR1 LNHDA, CDR2 SQIVND (reference sequence). The CDR3 runs 14 residues.

The J gene is TRBJ2-1, the V gene TRBV20-1; the D gene is possibly TRBD1 (5 bases). Germline CDR1 is DFQATT and CDR2 is SNEGSKA (reference sequence). Trimming left V 6 bases short and J 8 bases short, with 23 bases between. The CDR3 is made up of 15 amino acids. The DNA for the CDR3 is TGCAGTGCACCCTCAGTAAAGGGGCGCTTGGATGAGCAGTTCTTC. Translation gives CSAPSVKGRLDEQFF.

This clonotype was counted between two and nine times. V usage is TRBV28 and J usage is TRBJ1-6, with D possibly being TRBD1 (6 bases). In germline, CDR1 is MDHEN, CDR2 SYDVKM. V lost 1 base and J 9 bases, leaving 10 bases between the germline ends. The length of the CDR3 is 14 residues. The CDR3 nucleotides are TGTGCCAGCAGTTTATCAGGGGAAGGTTCACCCCTCCACTTT. Translated: CASSLSGEGSPLHF.

This clonotype was seen many times. J is TRBJ2-2 and V is TRBV7-3; D perhaps matches TRBD2 (6 bases). CDR1 is SGHTA and CDR2 is FQGTGA in the germline V gene. V dropped 5 bases and J dropped 2 bases, with 9 bases sitting between them. The CDR3 runs to 14 residues. CDR3 in amino acids: CASSQGLNTGELFF. CDR3 DNA sequence: TGTGCCAGCAGCCAGGGACTTAACACCGGGGAGCTGTTTTTT.

This clonotype was seen repeatedly, ten times or more. The rearrangement joins TRBV18 to TRBJ1-5; TRBD1 aligns across 10 bases. Germline V CDR1 and CDR2: KGHSH, LQKENI. After removal of 5 bases from V and 2 bases from J, the junction contained 6 bases not matched to a gene. This CDR3 region has 16 residues. CDR3 nucleotides: TGTGCCAGCTCAACGACAGGGGGCGACGGCAATCAGCCCCAGCATTTT. Residues: CASSTTGGDGNQPQHF.